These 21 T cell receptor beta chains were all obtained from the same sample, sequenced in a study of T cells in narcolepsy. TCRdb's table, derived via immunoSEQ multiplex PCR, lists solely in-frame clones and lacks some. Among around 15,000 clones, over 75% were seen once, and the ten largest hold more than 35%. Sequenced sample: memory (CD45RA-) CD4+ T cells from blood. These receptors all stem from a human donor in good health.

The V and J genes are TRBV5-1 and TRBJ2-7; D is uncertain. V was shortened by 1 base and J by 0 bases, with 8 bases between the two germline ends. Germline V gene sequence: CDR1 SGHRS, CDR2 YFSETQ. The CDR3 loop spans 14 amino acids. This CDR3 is CASSLRTSSYEQYF. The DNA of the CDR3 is TGCGCCAGCAGCTTGCGGACGAGCTCCTACGAGCAGTACTTC.

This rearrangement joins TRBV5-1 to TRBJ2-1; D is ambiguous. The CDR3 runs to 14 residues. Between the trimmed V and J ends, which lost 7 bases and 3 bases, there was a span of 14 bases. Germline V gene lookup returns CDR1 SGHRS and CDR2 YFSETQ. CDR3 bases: TGCGCCAGCCGGAAGCGAAGAGACTACAATGAGCAGTTCTTC. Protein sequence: CASRKRRDYNEQFF.

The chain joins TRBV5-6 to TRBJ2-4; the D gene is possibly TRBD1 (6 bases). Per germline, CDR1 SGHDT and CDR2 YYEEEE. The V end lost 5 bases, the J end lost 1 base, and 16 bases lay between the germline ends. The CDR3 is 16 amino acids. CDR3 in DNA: TGTGCCAGCAGATCTTCCCCAGGGGCGGCCAAAAACATTCAGTACTTC. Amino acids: CASRSSPGAAKNIQYF.

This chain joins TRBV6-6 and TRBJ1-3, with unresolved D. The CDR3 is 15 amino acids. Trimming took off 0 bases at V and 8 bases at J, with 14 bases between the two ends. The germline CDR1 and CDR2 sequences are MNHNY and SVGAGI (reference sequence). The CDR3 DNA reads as TGTGCCAGCAGTTACTCCGCTCTGTCCAGCGACACCATATATTTT. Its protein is CASSYSALSSDTIYF.

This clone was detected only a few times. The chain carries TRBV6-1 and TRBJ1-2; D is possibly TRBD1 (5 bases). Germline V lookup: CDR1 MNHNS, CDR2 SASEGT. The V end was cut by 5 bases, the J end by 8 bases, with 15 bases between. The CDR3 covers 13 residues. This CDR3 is CASSQLGGDGYTF. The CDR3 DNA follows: TGTGCCAGCAGTCAACTCGGCGGGGACGGCTACACCTTC.

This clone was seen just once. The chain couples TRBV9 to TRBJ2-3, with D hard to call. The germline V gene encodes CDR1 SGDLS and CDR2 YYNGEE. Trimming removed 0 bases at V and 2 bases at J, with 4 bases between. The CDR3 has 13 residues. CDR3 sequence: CASSVVSTDTQYF. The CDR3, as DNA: TGTGCCAGCAGCGTAGTCTCCACAGATACGCAGTATTTT.

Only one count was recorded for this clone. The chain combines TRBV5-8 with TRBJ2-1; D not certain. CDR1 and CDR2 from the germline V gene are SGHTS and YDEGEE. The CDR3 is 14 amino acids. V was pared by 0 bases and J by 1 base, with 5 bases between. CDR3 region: CASSLVQSYNEQFF. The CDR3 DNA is TGTGCCAGCAGCTTGGTTCAGTCCTACAATGAGCAGTTCTTC. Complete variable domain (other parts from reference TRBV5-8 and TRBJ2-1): EAGVTQSPTHLIKTRGQQATLRCSPISGHTSVYWYQQALGLGLQFLLWYDEGEERNRGNFPPRFSGRQFPNYSSELNVNALELEDSALYLCASSLVQSYNEQFFGPGTRLTVL.

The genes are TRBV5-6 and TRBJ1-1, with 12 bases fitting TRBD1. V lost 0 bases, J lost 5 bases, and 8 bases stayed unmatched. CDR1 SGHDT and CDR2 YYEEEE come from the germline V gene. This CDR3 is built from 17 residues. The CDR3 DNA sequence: TGTGCCAGCAGCTTGGTGGGACAGGGGGCGTTCAGGACTGAAGCTTTCTTT. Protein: CASSLVGQGAFRTEAFF.

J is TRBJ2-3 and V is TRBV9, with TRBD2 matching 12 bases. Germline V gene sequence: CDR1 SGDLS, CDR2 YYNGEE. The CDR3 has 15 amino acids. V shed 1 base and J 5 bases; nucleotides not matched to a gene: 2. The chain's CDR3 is CASSVLAGGQDTQYF. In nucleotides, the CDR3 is TGTGCCAGCAGCGTACTAGCGGGGGGGCAAGATACGCAGTATTTT.

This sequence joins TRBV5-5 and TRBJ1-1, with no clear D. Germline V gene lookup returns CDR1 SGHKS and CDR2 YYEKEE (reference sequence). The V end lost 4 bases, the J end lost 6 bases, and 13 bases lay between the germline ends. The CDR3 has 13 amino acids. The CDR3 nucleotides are TGTGCCAGCAGCCCCCATCTGGGTCCTGAAGCTTTCTTT. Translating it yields CASSPHLGPEAFF.

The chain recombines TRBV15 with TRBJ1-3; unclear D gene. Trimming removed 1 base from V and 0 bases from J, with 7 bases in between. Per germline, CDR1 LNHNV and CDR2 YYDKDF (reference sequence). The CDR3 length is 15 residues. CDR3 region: CATSRGPSSGNTIYF. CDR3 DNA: TGTGCCACCAGCAGAGGCCCGAGCTCTGGAAACACCATATATTTT.

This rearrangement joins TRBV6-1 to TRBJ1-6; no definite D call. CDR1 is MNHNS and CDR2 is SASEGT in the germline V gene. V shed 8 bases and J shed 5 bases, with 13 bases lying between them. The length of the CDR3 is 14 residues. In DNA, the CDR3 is TGTGCCAGCTCACATCAAAGGAATAATTCACCCCTCCACTTT. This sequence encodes CASSHQRNNSPLHF.

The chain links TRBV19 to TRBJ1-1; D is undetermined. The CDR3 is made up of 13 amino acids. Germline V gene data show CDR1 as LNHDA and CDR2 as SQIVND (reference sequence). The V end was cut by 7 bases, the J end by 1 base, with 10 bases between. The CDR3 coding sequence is TGTGCCAGTATCTCGGGTTGGAACACTGAAGCTTTCTTT. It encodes CASISGWNTEAFF.

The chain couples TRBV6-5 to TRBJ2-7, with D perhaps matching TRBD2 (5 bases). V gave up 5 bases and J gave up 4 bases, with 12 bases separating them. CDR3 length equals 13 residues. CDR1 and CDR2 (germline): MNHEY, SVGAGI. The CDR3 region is CASSQRGIYEQYF. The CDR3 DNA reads TGTGCCAGCAGTCAACGGGGTATTTACGAGCAGTACTTC.

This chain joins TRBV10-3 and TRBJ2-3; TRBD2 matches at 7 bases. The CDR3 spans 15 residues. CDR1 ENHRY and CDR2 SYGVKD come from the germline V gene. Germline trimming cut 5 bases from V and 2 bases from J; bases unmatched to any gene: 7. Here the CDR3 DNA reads TGTGCCATCAGTTTCCCCGGGGGGAACACAGATACGCAGTATTTT. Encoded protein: CAISFPGGNTDTQYF.

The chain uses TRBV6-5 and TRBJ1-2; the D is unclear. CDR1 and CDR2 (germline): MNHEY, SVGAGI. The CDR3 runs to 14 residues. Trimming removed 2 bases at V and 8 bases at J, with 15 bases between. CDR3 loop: CASSYGVEGRGYTF. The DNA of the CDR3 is TGTGCCAGCAGTTACGGGGTGGAAGGGCGAGGCTACACCTTC.

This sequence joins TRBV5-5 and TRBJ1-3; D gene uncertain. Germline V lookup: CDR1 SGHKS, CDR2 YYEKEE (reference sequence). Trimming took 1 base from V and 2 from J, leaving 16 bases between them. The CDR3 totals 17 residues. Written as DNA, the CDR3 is TGTGCCAGCAGCTTGTTCAGCTCCACGACGCCTGGAAACACCATATATTTT. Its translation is CASSLFSSTTPGNTIYF.

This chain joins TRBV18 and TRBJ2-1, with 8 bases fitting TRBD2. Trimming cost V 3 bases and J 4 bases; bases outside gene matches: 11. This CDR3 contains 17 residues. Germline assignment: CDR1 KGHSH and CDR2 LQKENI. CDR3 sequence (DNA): TGTGCCAGCTCACCGCTAGCCGCGGGAGGTCTATACAATGAGCAGTTCTTC. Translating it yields CASSPLAAGGLYNEQFF.

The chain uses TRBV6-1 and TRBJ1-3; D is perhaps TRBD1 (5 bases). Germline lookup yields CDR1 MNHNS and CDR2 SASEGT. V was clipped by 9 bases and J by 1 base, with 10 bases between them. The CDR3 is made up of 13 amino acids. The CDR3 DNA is TGTGCCAGTCGGGCAGGGTCTGGAAACACCATATATTTT. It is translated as CASRAGSGNTIYF.

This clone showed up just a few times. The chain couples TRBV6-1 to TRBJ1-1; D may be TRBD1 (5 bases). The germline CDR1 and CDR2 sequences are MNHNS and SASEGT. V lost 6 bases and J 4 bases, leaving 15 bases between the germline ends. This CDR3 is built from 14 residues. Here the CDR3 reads CASRISGESTEAFF. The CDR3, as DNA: TGTGCCAGCAGGATCTCGGGGGAGTCCACTGAAGCTTTCTTT.

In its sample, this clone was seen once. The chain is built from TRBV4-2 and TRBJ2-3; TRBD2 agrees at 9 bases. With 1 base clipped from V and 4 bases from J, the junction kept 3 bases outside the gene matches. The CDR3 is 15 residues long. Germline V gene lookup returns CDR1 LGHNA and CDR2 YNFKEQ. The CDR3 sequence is CASSQGGGEADTQYF. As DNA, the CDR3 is TGTGCCAGCAGCCAAGGCGGGGGGGAAGCAGATACGCAGTATTTT.